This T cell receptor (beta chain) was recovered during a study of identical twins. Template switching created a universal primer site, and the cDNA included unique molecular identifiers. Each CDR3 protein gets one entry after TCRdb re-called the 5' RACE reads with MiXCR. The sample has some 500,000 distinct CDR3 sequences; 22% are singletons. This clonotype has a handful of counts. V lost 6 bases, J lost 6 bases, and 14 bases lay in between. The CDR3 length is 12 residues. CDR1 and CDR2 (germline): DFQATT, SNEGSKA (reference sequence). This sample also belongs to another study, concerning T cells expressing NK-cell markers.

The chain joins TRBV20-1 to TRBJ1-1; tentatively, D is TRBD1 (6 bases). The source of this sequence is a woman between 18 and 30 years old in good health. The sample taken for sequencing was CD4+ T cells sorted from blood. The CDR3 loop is CSALGQRAEAFF. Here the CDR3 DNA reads TGCAGTGCCCTAGGACAGAGGGCTGAAGCTTTCTTT.